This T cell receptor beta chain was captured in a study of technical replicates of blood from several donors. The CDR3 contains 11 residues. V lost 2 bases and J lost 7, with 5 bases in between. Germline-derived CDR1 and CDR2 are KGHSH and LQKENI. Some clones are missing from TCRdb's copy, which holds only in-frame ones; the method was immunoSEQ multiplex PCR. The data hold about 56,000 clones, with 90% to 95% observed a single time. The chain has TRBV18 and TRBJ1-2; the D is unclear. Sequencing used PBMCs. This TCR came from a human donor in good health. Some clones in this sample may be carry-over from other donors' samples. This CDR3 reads CASSPSSGYTF. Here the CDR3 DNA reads TGTGCCAGCTCACCATCCAGTGGCTACACCTTC.